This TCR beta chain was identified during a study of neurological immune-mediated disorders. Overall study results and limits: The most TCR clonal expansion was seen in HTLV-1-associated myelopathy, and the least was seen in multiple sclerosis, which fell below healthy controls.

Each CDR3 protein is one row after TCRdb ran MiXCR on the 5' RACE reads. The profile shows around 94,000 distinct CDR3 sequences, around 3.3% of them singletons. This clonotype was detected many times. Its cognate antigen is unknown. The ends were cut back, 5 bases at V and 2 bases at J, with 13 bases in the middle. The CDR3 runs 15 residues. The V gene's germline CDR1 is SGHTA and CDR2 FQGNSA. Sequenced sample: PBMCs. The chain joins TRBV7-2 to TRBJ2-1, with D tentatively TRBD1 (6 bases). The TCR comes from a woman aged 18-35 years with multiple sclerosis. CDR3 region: CASSQDRYPYNEQFF. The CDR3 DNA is TGTGCCAGCAGCCAAGACAGGTATCCCTACAATGAGCAGTTCTTC. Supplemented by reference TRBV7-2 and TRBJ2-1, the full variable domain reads GAGVSQSPSNKVTEKGKDVELRCDPISGHTALYWYRQSLGQGLEFLIYFQGNSAPDKSGLPSDRFSAERTGGSVSTLTIQRTQQEDSAVYLCASSQDRYPYNEQFFGPGTRLTVL.